A selection of T cell receptor beta chains follows, all from one sample in a study of PD-L1 blockade in urothelial cancer. Profiling relied on immunoSEQ multiplex PCR, and the TCRdb table lists in-frame clones only, not all of them. In the table there are about 71,000 clones, roughly 91% of which are singletons. This specimen consisted of PBMCs, obtained around atezolizumab (anti-PD-L1) treatment. The receptors here all came from a man aged 60 to 69 with urothelial cancer. The CDR3 runs from the conserved cysteine through the conserved F or W. The D gene is left open where the match is weak. Expanded clones are given a class, and other clones once, few, many or no size at all.

TRBV5-6,NA,TRBD2,TRBJ2-3,TGTGCCAGCAGCTTCCTGACTAGCGGGAGAGATACGCAGTATTTT,CASSFLTSGRDTQYF
TRBV5-6,NA,NA,TRBJ2-7,TGTGCCAGCAGCTTGGCCAACGTCCGAGTTTCCCCCTACGAGCAGTACTTC,CASSLANVRVSPYEQYF
TRBV20-1,NA,NA,TRBJ2-5,TGCAGTGCTTTGGAGTCGGAGACCCAGTACTTC,CSALESETQYF
TRBV5-4,NA,TRBD2,TRBJ2-2,TGTGCCAGCAGCTTGGGAGGGACTAGCGGGAGCGCCGGGGAGCTGTTTTTT,CASSLGGTSGSAGELFF
TRBV10-3,NA,NA,TRBJ1-3,TGTGCCATCAGTGTAGGAGAATCTGGAAACACCATATATTTT,CAISVGESGNTIYF
TRBV28,NA,NA,TRBJ1-1,TGTGCCAGCAGTTCTGAACTGGACTACACTGAAGCTTTCTTT,CASSSELDYTEAFF
TRBV18,NA,NA,TRBJ1-5,TGTGCCAGCTCCCCAAGCCAGGGGACGAATCAGCCCCAGCATTTT,CASSPSQGTNQPQHF
TRBV28,NA,NA,TRBJ2-7,TGTGCCAGCAGTTCCCAGGGTTTAGGTCACTACGAGCAGTACTTC,CASSSQGLGHYEQYF
TRBV7-3,NA,TRBD2,TRBJ2-2,TGTGCCAGCAGCCTGGGACTAGCGGGGGCCGCGAACACCGGGGAGCTGTTTTTT,CASSLGLAGAANTGELFF
TRBV7-9,NA,TRBD2,TRBJ2-7,TGTGCCAGCAGCAGAAGTAGCGGGTTGACCTACGAGCAGTACTTC,CASSRSSGLTYEQYF
TRBV19,NA,NA,TRBJ1-1,TGTGCCACCCAAGGAGGGATGGAAGCTTTCTTT,CATQGGMEAFF
TRBV9,NA,TRBD1,TRBJ2-7,TGTGCCAGCAGCGCGGGGACAGGGACGGCTGAGCAGTACTTC,CASSAGTGTAEQYF
TRBV7-9,NA,TRBD1,TRBJ2-5,TGTGCCAGCAGCACACCGGGACAGGGGGCAGTGGAGACCCAGTACTTC,CASSTPGQGAVETQYF
TRBV7-8,NA,TRBD1,TRBJ2-7,TGTGCCAGCAGCTTAGTGCGGACAGGCGACTCCTACGAGCAGTACTTC,CASSLVRTGDSYEQYF
TRBV5-1,once,TRBD2,TRBJ2-7,TGCGCCAGCAGTACTAGCGGGGGTAGAATTTACGAGCAGTACTTC,CASSTSGGRIYEQYF
TRBV2,NA,NA,TRBJ2-1,TGTGCCAGCAGTTTAGTGGTGGAGTTCTTC,CASSLVVEFF
TRBV30,NA,NA,TRBJ2-7,TGTGCCTGGAGCTCAGGACTCTACGAGCAGTACTTC,CAWSSGLYEQYF
TRBV12-1,NA,NA,TRBJ2-7,TGTGCCAGCAGCCAGTGGACAGACCAGACCTACTACGAGCAGTACTTC,CASSQWTDQTYYEQYF
TRBV9,NA,TRBD2,TRBJ2-1,TGTGCCAGCAGCGACGGGACTAGCGTTCACAATGAGCAGTTCTTC,CASSDGTSVHNEQFF
TRBV28,NA,NA,TRBJ2-7,TGTGCCAGCAGTATACAGGGTTACTACGAGCAGTACTTC,CASSIQGYYEQYF
TRBV19,few,NA,TRBJ1-6,TGTGCCAGTAGTATACAAGTAACGAGCTCCTATAATTCACCCCTCCACTTT,CASSIQVTSSYNSPLHF
TRBV7-9,once,TRBD2,TRBJ2-3,TGTGCCAGCAGCTTGTGGACCTTAGCGGGGGGCGCAGATACGCAGTATTTT,CASSLWTLAGGADTQYF
TRBV28,NA,TRBD2,TRBJ2-7,TGTGCCAGCCGAACGGGCGGACTAGCGGGAGGACCCTTAACCTACGAGCAGTACTTC,CASRTGGLAGGPLTYEQYF
TRBV2,NA,NA,TRBJ1-2,TGTGCCAGCGAACAGGGCGGCTATGGCTACACCTTC,CASEQGGYGYTF
TRBV6-6,NA,NA,TRBJ2-7,TGTGCCAGCAGTTTCCAGGGAGGGGGGTCCTACGAGCAGTACTTC,CASSFQGGGSYEQYF
TRBV6-6,once,NA,TRBJ2-1,TGTGCCAGCAGTTCCGGGTACAATGAGCAGTTCTTC,CASSSGYNEQFF
TRBV27,NA,TRBD2,TRBJ2-1,TGTGCCAGCTCTCTAGCGGGCAGCTCCTACAATGAGCAGTTCTTC,CASSLAGSSYNEQFF
TRBV6-1,NA,TRBD2,TRBJ2-2,TGTGCCAGCAGTGAAAGGGTTGCGGGGGGGGCCGGGGAGCTGTTTTTT,CASSERVAGGAGELFF
TRBV9,NA,NA,TRBJ1-1,TGTGCCAGCAGCGTAGCCGGACACCAAAGTGGGAACACTGAAGCTTTCTTT,CASSVAGHQSGNTEAFF
TRBV5-1,once,TRBD2,TRBJ2-3,TGCGCCAGCAGCGTGACTAGCGGGGAGTTGAGCACAGATACGCAGTATTTT,CASSVTSGELSTDTQYF
TRBV4-1,NA,NA,TRBJ1-2,TGCGCCAGCAGCCAAGAGGTCACAGGGCTCTCTGGCTACACCTTC,CASSQEVTGLSGYTF
TRBV18,NA,NA,TRBJ2-1,TGTGCCAGCTCACTAATACTAGAGTCTCATGAGCAGTTCTTC,CASSLILESHEQFF
TRBV29-1,NA,TRBD1,TRBJ2-1,TGCAGCGTTTCATCACCGGGACAGGCAAATGAGCAGTTCTTC,CSVSSPGQANEQFF
TRBV5-1,few,TRBD2,TRBJ2-2,TGCGCCAGCAGCCTGGGAGGGATGTCGAACACCGGGGAGCTGTTTTTT,CASSLGGMSNTGELFF
TRBV5-5,NA,NA,TRBJ1-4,TGTGCCAGCAGCTTGAACTTTTTGGAGGGTAATGAAAAACTGTTTTTT,CASSLNFLEGNEKLFF
TRBV6-1,NA,NA,TRBJ1-6,TGTGCCAGCAGACCGAGCTCCTATAATTCACCCCTCCACTTT,CASRPSSYNSPLHF
TRBV6-1,NA,NA,TRBJ1-5,TGTGCCAGCAGTGAAGAAGGGGGTTGGAGCAATCAGCCCCAGCATTTT,CASSEEGGWSNQPQHF
TRBV5-1,NA,TRBD1,TRBJ1-1,TGCGCCAGCAAAACCGGGACAGCGAACACTGAAGCTTTCTTT,CASKTGTANTEAFF
TRBV12-5,NA,NA,TRBJ2-3,TGTGCTAGTGGTTTTGCCCCGGGGTATACGCAGTATTTT,CASGFAPGYTQYF
TRBV7-3,NA,NA,TRBJ1-1,TGTGCCAGCAGCCACGACAGACTGAACACTGAAGCTTTCTTT,CASSHDRLNTEAFF
TRBV4-1,once,TRBD1,TRBJ2-7,TGCGCCAGCAGCCAAGATATCTTAGGACAGGGACCCTACGAGCAGTACTTC,CASSQDILGQGPYEQYF
TRBV28,NA,TRBD2,TRBJ2-1,TGTGCCAGCAGTTACCCCCCCGGCGGGAGTCCCTACAATGAGCAGTTCTTC,CASSYPPGGSPYNEQFF
TRBV5-1,NA,NA,TRBJ2-1,TGCGCCAGCAGCTTGGGTGTCGGTTTATACAATGAGCAGTTCTTC,CASSLGVGLYNEQFF
TRBV18,NA,TRBD1,TRBJ2-7,TGTGCCAGCGAACACCGGGACAGGGCAGGCGGGCAGTACTTC,CASEHRDRAGGQYF
TRBV27,NA,TRBD1,TRBJ2-7,TGTGCCAGCATCGGACAGGGGGACGAGCAGTACTTC,CASIGQGDEQYF
TRBV6-6,NA,NA,TRBJ1-4,TGTGCCAGCAGAAACGGCGAGGTTTTTGAAAAACTGTTTTTT,CASRNGEVFEKLFF
TRBV29-1,NA,NA,TRBJ2-7,TGCAGCGTTGAAAGCGCGGCAGGGATTTCCTACGAGCAGTACTTC,CSVESAAGISYEQYF
TRBV5-6,NA,NA,TRBJ2-5,TGTGCCAGCAGCTTTTTTGGGCAGGTCCCGGGAGCGGAGACCCAGTACTTC,CASSFFGQVPGAETQYF
TRBV28,NA,NA,TRBJ2-2,TGTGCCAGCGAGGCAGAATCCCGCACCGGGGAGCTGTTTTTT,CASEAESRTGELFF
TRBV30,once,NA,TRBJ2-5,TGTGCCTGGAGTGTAAGCAATCAAGAGACCCAGTACTTC,CAWSVSNQETQYF